The rows below give T cell receptor beta chains drawn from one sample of a study of T-cell reconstitution after alpha-beta-depleted transplantation in children. TCRdb used MiXCR to reprocess the PCR reads, holding one entry per CDR3 protein. The table shows 200,000 or so distinct CDR3 sequences, with roughly 6.3% occurring only once. Material: PBMCs, obtained before TCRalphabeta/CD19-depleted stem cell transplant. These receptors originate from a girl in the first two years of life with combined immunodeficiency, due to receive a stem cell transplant. Both conserved end residues are part of each CDR3. D genes are given only for firm matches. Clone size is not always given. Where it is, it says once, few, many or a class for expanded clones.

>TRBJ2-2|TRBV6-5|.|many
CASSYSKVGGELFF
TGTGCCAGCAGTTACTCGAAAGTCGGCGGGGAGCTGTTTTTT
>TRBJ2-2|TRBV7-9|.|many
CASSLASASNTGELFF
TGTGCCAGCAGCTTAGCTAGCGCCTCGAACACCGGGGAGCTGTTTTTT
>TRBJ2-1|TRBV13|TRBD2|many
CASTFIAGGYNEQFF
TGTGCCAGCACCTTTATAGCGGGAGGGTACAATGAGCAGTTCTTC
>TRBJ2-7|TRBV25-1|.|many
CASRIPNSMDIPNSSYEQYF
TGTGCCAGCAGGATCCCTAACTCAATGGACATACCTAACAGCTCCTACGAGCAGTACTTC
>TRBJ2-2|TRBV11-2|.|many
CASSFGSNTGELFF
TGTGCCAGCAGCTTTGGCTCAAACACCGGGGAGCTGTTTTTT
>TRBJ2-1|TRBV6-6|.|many
CASTNAYNEQFF
TGTGCCAGCACGAACGCGTACAATGAGCAGTTCTTC
>TRBJ2-1|TRBV9|TRBD2|many
CASSSSGMYNEQFF
TGTGCCAGCAGCTCTAGCGGCATGTACAATGAGCAGTTCTTC
>TRBJ2-1|TRBV6-5|.|many
CASSYSHQSGDEQFF
TGTGCCAGCAGTTACTCTCACCAATCAGGAGATGAGCAGTTCTTC
>TRBJ1-2|TRBV4-3|.|many
CASSQVGADGYTF
TGCGCCAGCAGCCAAGTAGGGGCTGATGGCTACACCTTC
>TRBJ2-7|TRBV4-3|.|.
CASSQYFDGSYEQYF
TGCGCCAGCAGCCAGTATTTCGACGGCTCCTACGAGCAGTACTTC
>TRBJ1-3|TRBV9|.|many
CASSAPPTSGNTIYF
TGTGCCAGCAGCGCCCCCCCCACCTCTGGAAACACCATATATTTT
>TRBJ2-7|TRBV5-1|.|many
CASSRFGGPYEQYF
TGCGCCAGCAGCCGTTTCGGAGGCCCCTACGAGCAGTACTTC
>TRBJ2-3|TRBV9|.|many
CASSVWGGTDTQYF
TGTGCCAGCAGCGTATGGGGGGGCACAGATACGCAGTATTTT
>TRBJ2-7|TRBV5-5|TRBD2|many
CASSLRVVAGENEQYF
TGTGCCAGCAGCTTGAGGGTGGTAGCGGGAGAAAACGAGCAGTACTTC
>TRBJ2-7|TRBV7-2|.|many
CASSEILTYEQYF
TGTGCCAGCAGTGAAATCCTAACCTACGAGCAGTACTTC
>TRBJ2-1|TRBV4-3|.|many
CASSQDLGVSSYNEQFF
TGCGCCAGCAGCCAAGATCTTGGCGTTAGCTCCTACAATGAGCAGTTCTTC
>TRBJ2-7|TRBV6-5|TRBD2|many
CASSYSRLAEIHEQYF
TGTGCCAGCAGTTACTCGAGACTAGCTGAGATCCACGAGCAGTACTTC
>TRBJ2-3|TRBV7-9|TRBD1|few
CASSLVDRPGDTQYF
TGTGCCAGCAGCTTAGTGGACAGGCCGGGAGATACGCAGTATTTT
>TRBJ2-1|TRBV20-1|.|many
CSARWPAGYNEQFF
TGCAGTGCCCGATGGCCCGCCGGCTACAATGAGCAGTTCTTC
>TRBJ1-6|TRBV4-1|.|many
CASSQEPNSYNSPLHF
TGCGCCAGCAGCCAAGAACCGAATTCCTATAATTCACCCCTCCACTTT
>TRBJ2-3|TRBV7-2|TRBD2|.
CASSLAASGGADTQYF
TGTGCCAGCAGCTTAGCGGCTAGCGGGGGTGCAGATACGCAGTATTTT
>TRBJ2-5|TRBV7-2|.|many
CASSLNLPERFQETQYF
TGTGCCAGCAGCTTGAACCTACCGGAGAGGTTCCAAGAGACCCAGTACTTC
>TRBJ2-4|TRBV3-1|TRBD1|.
CASSLDRGAKNIQYF
TGTGCCAGCAGCCTCGACAGGGGGGCCAAAAACATTCAGTACTTC
>TRBJ1-1|TRBV4-2|.|many
CASSQGSRGLIYTEAFF
TGTGCCAGCAGCCAAGGGAGCCGAGGACTGATTTACACTGAAGCTTTCTTT
>TRBJ2-5|TRBV6-5|.|many
CASSYRQFRETQYF
TGTGCCAGCAGTTATCGACAGTTTCGGGAGACCCAGTACTTC
>TRBJ1-4|TRBV29-1|.|many
CSAREKLFF
TGCAGCGCGAGGGAAAAACTGTTTTTT
>TRBJ2-7|TRBV20-1|.|many
CSASGGSSYEQYF
TGCAGTGCTTCCGGGGGAAGCTCCTACGAGCAGTACTTC
>TRBJ2-5|TRBV27|TRBD2|many
CASTQLGTSGRGGLETQYF
TGTGCCAGCACTCAACTTGGGACTAGCGGGAGAGGGGGCCTAGAGACCCAGTACTTC
>TRBJ2-1|TRBV20-1|TRBD1|many
CSARTFWGQGRYNEQFF
TGCAGTGCTAGGACATTTTGGGGACAGGGGAGATACAATGAGCAGTTCTTC
>TRBJ2-7|TRBV29-1|.|many
CSVELDKKKPYEQYF
TGCAGCGTTGAACTTGACAAGAAGAAACCCTACGAGCAGTACTTC
>TRBJ2-7|TRBV28|.|many
CASSSRGPPEQYF
TGTGCCAGCAGTTCGCGGGGGCCCCCCGAGCAGTACTTC
>TRBJ2-7|TRBV6-6|.|.
CASSYGVRFEQYF
TGTGCCAGCAGTTACGGGGTGCGGTTCGAGCAGTACTTC
>TRBJ2-3|TRBV28|.|many
CASSSPLQADTQYF
TGTGCCAGCAGTTCCCCACTCCAGGCAGATACGCAGTATTTT
>TRBJ2-5|TRBV7-3|TRBD2|many
CASSFKAGGAQETQYF
TGTGCCAGCAGCTTTAAAGCGGGAGGAGCCCAAGAGACCCAGTACTTC
>TRBJ2-5|TRBV4-1|TRBD2|many
CASSQIGLAGGKRYQETQYF
TGCGCCAGCAGCCAGATTGGGCTAGCGGGGGGTAAGCGGTACCAAGAGACCCAGTACTTC
>TRBJ2-3|TRBV4-3|TRBD2|.
CASSQSPGLYTDTQYF
TGCGCCAGCAGCCAGTCTCCGGGACTATACACAGATACGCAGTATTTT
>TRBJ2-1|TRBV9|.|many
CASSVAVAYINEQFF
TGTGCCAGCAGCGTAGCTGTGGCGTACATCAATGAGCAGTTCTTC
>TRBJ2-1|TRBV9|.|many
CASSVQTEYNEQFF
TGTGCCAGCAGCGTACAGACAGAATACAATGAGCAGTTCTTC
>TRBJ1-6|TRBV4-2|.|many
CASSRENSPLHF
TGTGCCAGCAGCCGTGAGAATTCACCCCTCCACTTT
>TRBJ2-7|TRBV4-3|TRBD2|many
CASSQIIAGDYEQYF
TGCGCCAGCAGCCAAATCATAGCGGGAGACTACGAGCAGTACTTC
>TRBJ2-7|TRBV29-1|TRBD1|many
CSVEDPRGPREQYF
TGCAGCGTTGAAGATCCCAGGGGGCCACGAGAGCAGTACTTC
>TRBJ2-7|TRBV20-1|TRBD2|many
CSATRVSGSYEQYF
TGCAGTGCTACCCGGGTTAGCGGGAGTTACGAGCAGTACTTC
>TRBJ2-5|TRBV5-1|TRBD1|.
CASSGTGGMETQNF
TGCGCCAGCAGCGGAACAGGGGGCATGGAGACCCAGAACTTC
>TRBJ2-3|TRBV24-1|.|many
CATSDSTDYDTDTQYF
TGTGCCACCAGTGATTCTACGGACTACGACACAGATACGCAGTATTTT
>TRBJ2-1|TRBV11-2|TRBD1|many
CASSLEGQYTYNEQFF
TGTGCCAGCAGCTTAGAGGGACAGTACACCTACAATGAGCAGTTCTTC
>TRBJ2-1|TRBV7-2|.|.
CASSLDLDLYNEQFF
TGTGCCAGCAGCCTCGACCTGGACCTCTACAATGAGCAGTTCTTC
>TRBJ2-5|TRBV7-2|TRBD1|many
CASRQGFGETQYF
TGTGCCAGCAGACAGGGGTTCGGAGAGACCCAGTACTTC
>TRBJ2-7|TRBV14|.|many
CASSQKWYEQYF
TGTGCCAGCAGCCAAAAATGGTACGAGCAGTACTTC
>TRBJ2-5|TRBV29-1|.|many
CSVEGRDSKQETQYF
TGCAGCGTTGAGGGTCGGGACTCGAAACAAGAGACCCAGTACTTC
>TRBJ2-7|TRBV20-1|.|many
CSARAAYTYEQYF
TGCAGTGCTAGGGCAGCCTATACCTACGAGCAGTACTTC
>TRBJ1-2|TRBV5-1|.|many
CASSLVAGADYGYTF
TGCGCCAGCAGCTTGGTTGCAGGGGCGGACTATGGCTACACCTTC
>TRBJ2-5|TRBV15|TRBD2|few
CATSHMGLADHHPLGQETQYF
TGTGCCACCAGCCATATGGGACTAGCGGACCACCATCCCCTGGGCCAAGAGACCCAGTACTTC
>TRBJ2-5|TRBV13|.|many
CASSTGKEETQYF
TGTGCCAGCAGTACAGGCAAGGAAGAGACCCAGTACTTC
>TRBJ1-5|TRBV6-1|.|many
CASSPLSPGADQPQHF
TGTGCCAGCAGTCCTTTGTCCCCAGGGGCCGATCAGCCCCAGCATTTT
>TRBJ2-1|TRBV20-1|.|many
CSAKMGHSSYNEQFF
TGCAGTGCAAAGATGGGACATAGCTCCTACAATGAGCAGTTCTTC
>TRBJ2-1|TRBV12-3/TRBV12-4|TRBD2|many
CASSPGRGAYEQFF
TGTGCCAGCAGCCCAGGGCGGGGGGCCTATGAGCAGTTCTTC
>TRBJ1-4|TRBV7-6|.|few
CASQGPSNEKLFF
TGTGCCTCTCAGGGGCCGTCCAATGAAAAACTGTTTTTT
>TRBJ1-2|TRBV15|.|many
CATSPDGGGNYGYTF
TGTGCCACCAGTCCAGACGGGGGCGGTAACTATGGCTACACCTTC
>TRBJ2-7|TRBV4-1|.|many
CASSQDSAGAGEQYF
TGCGCCAGCAGCCAAGATTCGGCGGGCGCGGGAGAGCAGTACTTC
>TRBJ2-3|TRBV19|.|many
CASSIFQGTDTQYF
TGTGCCAGTAGTATCTTCCAGGGCACAGATACGCAGTATTTT